Sequencing of this T cell receptor beta chain was carried out in a study of T-cell reconstitution after alpha-beta-depleted transplantation in children. This clonotype has a count of ten or more. Antigen unknown. V was cut by 1 base and J by 0 bases, with 5 bases left in between. This CDR3 is 13 amino acids long. The germline V gene has CDR1 SGHRS and CDR2 YFSETQ. Preparation of the TCRbeta library involved a method that used unique molecular identifiers. In TCRdb, the PCR reads were re-called with MiXCR into one record per CDR3 protein. The repertoire includes fewer than 550,000 distinct CDR3 sequences, over 10% of them detected once, and around 13% sits in the top ten. Overall study results and limits: T-cell counts and diversity at one year following transplant were attributed mainly to newly produced T cells. Some patients' high day-60 TCRbeta diversity was traced to surviving recipient T cells and thymic progenitors. About two months after transplant, alpha-beta T cells reportedly came from several hundred expanded graft clones.

The clonotype was recovered from a female patient aged 2-9 years who had a stem cell transplant for aplastic anemia, so the T cells may come from the graft donor. The sequenced sample was PBMCs, mostly from graft donor cells, obtained 180 days after TCRalphabeta/CD19-depleted stem cell transplant. The genes are TRBV5-1 and TRBJ2-7; no reliable D call. CDR3 sequence (DNA): TGCGCCAGCAGCTTGACAGACTCCTACGAGCAGTACTTC. Its protein is CASSLTDSYEQYF.